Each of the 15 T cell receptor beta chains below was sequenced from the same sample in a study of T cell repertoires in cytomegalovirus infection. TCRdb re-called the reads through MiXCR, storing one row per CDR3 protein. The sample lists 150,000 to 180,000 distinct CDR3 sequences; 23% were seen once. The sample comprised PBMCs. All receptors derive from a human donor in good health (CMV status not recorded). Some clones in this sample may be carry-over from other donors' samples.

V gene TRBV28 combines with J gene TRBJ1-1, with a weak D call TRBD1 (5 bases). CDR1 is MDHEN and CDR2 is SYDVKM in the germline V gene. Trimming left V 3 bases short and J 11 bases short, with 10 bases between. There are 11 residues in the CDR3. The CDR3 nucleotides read TGTGCCAGCAGTTTCCCTGGGACGGCTTTCTTT. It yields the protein CASSFPGTAFF.

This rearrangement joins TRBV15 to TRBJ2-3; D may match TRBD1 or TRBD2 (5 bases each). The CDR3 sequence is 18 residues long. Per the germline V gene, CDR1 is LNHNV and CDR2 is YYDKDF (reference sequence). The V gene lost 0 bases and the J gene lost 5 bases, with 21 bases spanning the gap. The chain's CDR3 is CATSRDLGYSARGDTQYF. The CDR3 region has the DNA TGTGCCACCAGCAGAGATCTCGGTTATAGCGCGAGGGGAGATACGCAGTATTTT.

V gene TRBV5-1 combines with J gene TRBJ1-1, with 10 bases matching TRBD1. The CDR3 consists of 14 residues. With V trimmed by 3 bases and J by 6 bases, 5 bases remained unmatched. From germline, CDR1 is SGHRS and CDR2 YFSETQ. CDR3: CASSSRTGGSEAFF. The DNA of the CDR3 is TGCGCCAGCAGCTCTCGGACAGGGGGGTCTGAAGCTTTCTTT.

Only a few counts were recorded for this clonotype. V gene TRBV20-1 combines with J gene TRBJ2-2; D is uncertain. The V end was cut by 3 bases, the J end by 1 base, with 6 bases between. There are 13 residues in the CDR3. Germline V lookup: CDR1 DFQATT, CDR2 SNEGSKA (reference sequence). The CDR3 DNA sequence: TGCAGTGCTAGTTCCCAGAACACCGGGGAGCTGTTTTTT. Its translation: CSASSQNTGELFF.

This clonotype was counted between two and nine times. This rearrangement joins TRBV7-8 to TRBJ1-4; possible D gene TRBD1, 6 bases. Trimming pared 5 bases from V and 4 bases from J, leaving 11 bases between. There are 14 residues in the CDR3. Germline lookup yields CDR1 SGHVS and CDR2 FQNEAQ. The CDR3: CASSVGGLNEKLFF. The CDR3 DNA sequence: TGTGCCAGCAGCGTTGGGGGGCTTAATGAAAAACTGTTTTTT.

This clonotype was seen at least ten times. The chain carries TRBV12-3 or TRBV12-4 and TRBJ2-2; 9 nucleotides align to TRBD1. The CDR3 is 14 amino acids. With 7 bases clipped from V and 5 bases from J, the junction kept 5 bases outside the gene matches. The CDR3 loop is CASMTGGWTGELFF. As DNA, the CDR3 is TGTGCCAGCATGACAGGGGGGTGGACCGGGGAGCTGTTTTTT.

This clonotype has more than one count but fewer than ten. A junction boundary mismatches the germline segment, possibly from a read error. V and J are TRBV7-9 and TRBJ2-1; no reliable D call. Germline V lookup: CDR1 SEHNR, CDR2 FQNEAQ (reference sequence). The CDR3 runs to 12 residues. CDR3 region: CASSSDPRRLGF. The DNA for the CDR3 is TGTGCCAGCAGCTCAGACCCGAGGCGCTTGGGCTTC.

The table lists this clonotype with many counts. The CDR3 coding sequence is TGTGCCAGCAGCTTCTCCGGGACTGTAGACAATGAGCAGTTCTTC. Translating it yields CASSFSGTVDNEQFF. The chain has TRBV7-2 and TRBJ2-1; D perhaps matches TRBD2 (6 bases). The ends were cut back, 3 bases at V and 5 bases at J, with 14 bases in the middle. The CDR3 contains 15 residues. The germline V gene encodes CDR1 SGHTA and CDR2 FQGNSA.

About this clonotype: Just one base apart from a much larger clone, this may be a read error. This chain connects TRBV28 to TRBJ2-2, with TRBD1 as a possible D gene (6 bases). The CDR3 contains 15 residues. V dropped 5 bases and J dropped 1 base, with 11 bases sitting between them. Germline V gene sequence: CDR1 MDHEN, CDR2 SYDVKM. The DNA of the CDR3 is TGTGCCAGCAGTCTATTGACAGGGAACACCGGGGAGCTGTTTTTT. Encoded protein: CASSLLTGNTGELFF.

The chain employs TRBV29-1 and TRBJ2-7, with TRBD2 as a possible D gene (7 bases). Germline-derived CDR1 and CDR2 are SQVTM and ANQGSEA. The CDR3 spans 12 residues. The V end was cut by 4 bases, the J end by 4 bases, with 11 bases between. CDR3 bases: TGCAGCGTTGGGGGGGGGCGATACGAGCAGTACTTC. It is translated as CSVGGGRYEQYF.

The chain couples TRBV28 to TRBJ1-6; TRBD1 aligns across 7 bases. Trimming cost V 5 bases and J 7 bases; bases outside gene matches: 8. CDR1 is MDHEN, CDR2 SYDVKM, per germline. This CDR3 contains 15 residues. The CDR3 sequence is CASSLDRAANSPLHF. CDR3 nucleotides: TGTGCCAGCAGTCTTGACAGGGCCGCCAATTCACCCCTCCACTTT.

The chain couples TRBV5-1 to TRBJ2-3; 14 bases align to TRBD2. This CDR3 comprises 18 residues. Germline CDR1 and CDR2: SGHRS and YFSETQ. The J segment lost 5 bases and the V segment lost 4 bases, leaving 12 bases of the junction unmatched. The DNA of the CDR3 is TGCGCCAGCAGCACCGGGCTGGGACTAGCGGGAGCGAAAGATACGCAGTATTTT. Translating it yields CASSTGLGLAGAKDTQYF.

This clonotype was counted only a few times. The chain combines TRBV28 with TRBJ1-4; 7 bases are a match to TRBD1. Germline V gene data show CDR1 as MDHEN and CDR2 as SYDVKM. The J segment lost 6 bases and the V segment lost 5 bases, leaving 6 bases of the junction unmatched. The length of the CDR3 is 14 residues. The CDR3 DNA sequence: TGTGCCAGCAGTCCAGGGGGGACTGATGAAAAACTGTTTTTT. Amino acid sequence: CASSPGGTDEKLFF.

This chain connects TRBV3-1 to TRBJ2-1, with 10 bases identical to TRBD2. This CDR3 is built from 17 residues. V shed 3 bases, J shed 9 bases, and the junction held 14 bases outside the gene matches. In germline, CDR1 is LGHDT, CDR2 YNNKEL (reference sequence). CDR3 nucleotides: TGTGCCAGCAGCCAGGCTCTAGCGGGGGCCTTTGAGAGTGAGCAGTTCTTC. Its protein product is CASSQALAGAFESEQFF.

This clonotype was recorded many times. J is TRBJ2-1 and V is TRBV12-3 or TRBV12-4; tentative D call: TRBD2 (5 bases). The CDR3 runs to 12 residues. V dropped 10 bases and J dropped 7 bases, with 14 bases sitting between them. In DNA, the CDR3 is TGTGCCAACACCGCCGGAGGAAATGAGCAGTTCTTC. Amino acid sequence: CANTAGGNEQFF.